This T cell receptor (beta chain) was obtained from a study of blood T cells in healthy people across ages (dated by TCRdb to about 2015). Background on the whole study: Template switching captured roughly one uniquely barcoded TCR beta cDNA molecule per two T cells in model experiments. The study measured age-related changes in TCR beta repertoire diversity using deep sequencing normalized with unique cDNA molecular identifiers. Four age groups were formed from the donors: young (average approximately 15 years), middle-aged (around 41), aged (about 68) and long-lived (less than 85). To avoid experimental bias, donors of different ages were spread randomly across the sequencing lanes. Two additional independent replicas of 1 million unique cDNA reads from the same blood draw were analyzed for two donors (one aged 18 to 30 and one aged 80 or older). Results and caveats for the whole study, not just this receptor: Observed TCR beta diversity per million T cells fell roughly linearly with age, and a significant reduction was already apparent by age roughly 41. Since profiling was done on bulk unsorted PBMCs, naive and antigen-experienced compartments could not be conclusively compared. Compared with the aged group, more naive CD4+ T cells, fewer expanded clones and increased TCR diversity were shown by the long-lived group, suggesting age selection. The CMV infection status of donors was not known, potentially confounding age-related changes in expanded clonotypes. Total diversity estimates from one million sequenced T cells were considered lower bounds and underestimates. Observed TCR beta diversity correlated strongly with the percentage of naive T cells measured by flow cytometry.

About this clonotype itself: Its antigen remains undetermined. Per-nucleotide qualities are absent, and no much larger clonotype sits a single base away.

The donors were roughly 39 Caucasian individuals from Russia, aged roughly 6 to 100 years, who were systemically healthy. Each donor gave about 9.2 milliliters of peripheral blood, drawn into EDTA-treated Vacutainer tubes. PBMCs were isolated by Ficoll-Paque density-gradient centrifugation, with at least 7 million obtained per sample. Total RNA was extracted from PBMCs with Trizol reagent, with at least 6 micrograms obtained per sample. The percentages of naive CD45RAhigh/CD27high T cells were determined by flow cytometry on a PBMC aliquot from every donor. The library was obtained by 5' RACE. The listed sequencing device is Illumina HiSeq 2500. The second PCR ran for roughly 7 to 12 cycles and used a J-beta primer mix along with a sample-barcoded 5' primer. A template-switch 5' adaptor carrying 12 random nucleotides introduced a unique molecular identifier onto each TCR beta cDNA molecule. At least 3 million CDR3-containing paired-end reads were obtained from each sample. First-strand cDNA synthesis was performed from all RNA using the Mint cDNA synthesis kit, with priming by a TRBC-specific oligonucleotide. Following uracil-DNA glycosylase treatment, all cDNA underwent a first 18-cycle PCR with the universal primers M1SS and BC2_uni_R. The paper's processing steps were these. Each sample was normalized by randomly selecting 1 million high-quality reads, each carrying a distinct molecular identifier. Instead of being binned into consensus sequences, reads with shared molecular identifiers were discarded. CDR3 identification, clonotype clustering and error correction used MiTCR with a Q25 quality threshold and the strictest error-elimination algorithm. A nonparametric unseen species model with Euler transformation was used to estimate a lower bound on total TCR beta diversity. TCRdb applied fastp at Q25 and MiXCR to the public reads, then kept only in-frame beta chains. Rows are unified per CDR3 protein, each entry keeping the most common DNA and genes. TCRdb, rather than the study authors, made the V and J calls. Across this sample there are hundreds of thousands of distinct CDR3 sequences, with 35% to 50% seen only once. The top ten clonotypes cover about 32% of the sample.

The sample comprised blood. This sequence was found in a man aged 80 or over in good health.

This receptor has the CDR3 CASRESYRGGEQFF. The nucleotide sequence reads TGTGCCAGCAGGGAGAGTTACAGGGGAGGAGAGCAGTTCTTC. The chain employs TRBV6-2 or TRBV6-3 and TRBJ2-1; TRBD1 might be the D gene, on 7 matching bases. The CDR3 starts with the cysteine, ends with the phenylalanine, and has 14 residues. Left in the record is the CDR3 DNA by itself, 42 bases read in frame from the first base. The V end loses 6 bases and the J end loses 10 bases, and a stretch of 19 bases separates them. For CDR1 and CDR2, the germline V gene lists MNHEY and SVGEGT.